This T cell receptor (beta chain) was found in a study of blood T cell repertoires in COVID-19. Sequencing was performed with immunoSEQ multiplex PCR; in TCRdb, only in-frame clones are kept and a portion is missing. The sample contains roughly 26,000 clones, around 67% of which appear only once. Germline values: CDR1 MNHEY, CDR2 SMNVEV (reference sequence). The V end lost 6 bases, the J end lost 0 bases, and 15 bases lay between the germline ends. The CDR3 sequence is 16 residues long. The TCR comes from a man aged 60-69 years with active or convalescent COVID-19. The sample comprised peripheral blood. V gene TRBV27 combines with J gene TRBJ2-1; a possible D gene is TRBD1 (6 bases). The CDR3 nucleotides read TGTGCCAGCAGAACGCAGGGGATCGTCTCCTACAATGAGCAGTTCTTC. It translates to CASRTQGIVSYNEQFF.